These 30 T cell receptor beta chains were all obtained from the same sample, sequenced in a study of cytomegalovirus exposure and HLA in healthy donors. Researchers ran the PCR with 60 Vbeta and 13 Jbeta primers. Assay used: immunoSEQ multiplex PCR; TCRdb lists only in-frame clones, some missing. The table lists around 150,000 clones, roughly 84% of them singletons. Sequenced sample: PBMCs. These receptors all stem from a man younger than 30 in good health and CMV-seropositive.

The chain employs TRBV6-6 and TRBJ1-2, with 10 nucleotides matching TRBD1. This CDR3 region has 14 residues. Losses at the gene ends were 5 bases for V and 3 bases for J; bases not matched to a gene: 3. CDR1 and CDR2 (germline): MNHNY, SVGAGI (reference sequence). CDR3 in DNA: TGTGCCAGCAGTCCGGGGACAGGGGACTATGGCTACACCTTC. Amino acid sequence: CASSPGTGDYGYTF.

This clone was found once. The rearrangement uses TRBV5-6 and TRBJ2-7, with D possibly being TRBD2 (5 bases). This CDR3 is 12 amino acids long. Germline CDR1 SGHDT, CDR2 YYEEEE. The V end was cut by 0 bases, the J end by 4 bases, with 5 bases between. The CDR3 bases are TGTGCCAGCAGCTTGGGACTATACGAGCAGTACTTC. Translation gives CASSLGLYEQYF.

With respect to this clone: Different DNA sequences within this sample yield the same CDR3. The rearrangement joins TRBV6-1 to TRBJ1-1; D call uncertain. The V end was cut by 4 bases, the J end by 4 bases, with 19 bases between. The CDR3 consists of 16 residues. CDR1 is MNHNS, CDR2 SASEGT, per germline. In nucleotides, the CDR3 is TGTGCCAGCAGTGGACCGGGTCACCAGCGCGGCACTGAAGCTTTCTTT. Translated: CASSGPGHQRGTEAFF.

The chain carries TRBV7-8 and TRBJ1-1, with a weak D call TRBD1 (6 bases). CDR3 size: 13 residues. V lost 0 bases and J lost 11, with 13 bases in between. Germline CDR1 SGHVS, CDR2 FQNEAQ. This CDR3 is CASSLAEGGRAFF. DNA for the CDR3: TGTGCCAGCAGCTTAGCAGAAGGGGGTCGCGCTTTCTTT. Full variable domain (rest looked up from reference TRBV7-8 and TRBJ1-1): GAGVSQSPRYKVAKRGQDVALRCDPISGHVSLFWYQQALGQGPEFLTYFQNEAQLDKSGLPSDRFFAERPEGSVSTLKIQRTQQEDSAVYLCASSLAEGGRAFFGQGTRLTVV.

The V and J genes are TRBV6-5 and TRBJ2-7; TRBD1 matches 7 bases. The CDR3 length is 16 residues. Germline-derived CDR1 and CDR2 are MNHEY and SVGAGI. Trimming removed 2 bases from V and 2 bases from J; junction bases left unmatched: 9. Written as DNA, the CDR3 is TGTGCCAGCAGTTACCTCCCAAAGGGGGCCCCCTACGAGCAGTACTTC. Encoded protein: CASSYLPKGAPYEQYF.

The count of this clone is one. This chain joins TRBV6-1 and TRBJ2-5; no definite D call. V dropped 5 bases and J dropped 4 bases, with 11 bases sitting between them. The CDR3 covers 13 residues. Germline CDR1 and CDR2: MNHNS and SASEGT. The CDR3 DNA follows: TGTGCCAGCAGTTTCACGAAGAGAGAGACCCAGTACTTC. This translates into CASSFTKRETQYF.

The chain combines TRBV7-2 with TRBJ2-7; D possibly corresponds to TRBD1 (5 bases). The germline V gene has CDR1 SGHTA and CDR2 FQGNSA. There are 15 residues in the CDR3. Trimming took off 5 bases at V and 2 bases at J, with 16 bases between the two ends. The CDR3 DNA follows: TGTGCCAGCAGCCGACAGTCCGGTTGGGCCTACGAGCAGTACTTC. Translating gives CASSRQSGWAYEQYF. Based on the CDR3 plus reference TRBV7-2 and TRBJ2-7, the full variable domain is GAGVSQSPSNKVTEKGKDVELRCDPISGHTALYWYRQSLGQGLEFLIYFQGNSAPDKSGLPSDRFSAERTGGSVSTLTIQRTQQEDSAVYLCASSRQSGWAYEQYFGPGTRLTVT.

The V call is TRBV5-1, the J call TRBJ1-2; perhaps TRBD1 as D (5 bases). Germline CDR1 is SGHRS and CDR2 is YFSETQ. The CDR3 has 14 residues. V shed 0 bases and J shed 5 bases, with 11 bases lying between them. The CDR3 protein is CASSLAGDWYGYTF. CDR3 bases: TGCGCCAGCAGCTTGGCGGGGGATTGGTATGGCTACACCTTC. Complete variable domain (other parts from reference TRBV5-1 and TRBJ1-2): KAGVTQTPRYLIKTRGQQVTLSCSPISGHRSVSWYQQTPGQGLQFLFEYFSETQRNKGNFPGRFSGRQFSNSRSEMNVSTLELGDSALYLCASSLAGDWYGYTFGSGTRLTVV.

This chain links TRBV4-1 with TRBJ1-2; TRBD1 agrees at 12 bases. J gave up 4 bases and V 8 bases, and 11 bases lay outside the gene matches. The CDR3 contains 16 residues. Germline CDR1 is MGHRA and CDR2 is YSYEKL. CDR3 region: CASGRGTGGGGYGYTF. The CDR3 DNA follows: TGCGCCAGCGGCCGCGGGACAGGGGGCGGGGGCTATGGCTACACCTTC.

The chain uses TRBV2 and TRBJ2-3, with D possibly matching TRBD1 (6 bases). Germline V gene sequence: CDR1 SNHLY, CDR2 FYNNEI. The CDR3 totals 14 residues. Between the trimmed V and J ends, which lost 0 bases and 6 bases, there was a span of 10 bases. The CDR3 loop reads CASSEALQGDTQYF. The CDR3, as DNA: TGTGCCAGCAGTGAAGCGCTTCAGGGGGATACGCAGTATTTT.

V gene TRBV4-3 combines with J gene TRBJ1-2; unclear D gene. With 0 bases removed from V and 13 bases from J, the gap between germline ends came to 15 bases. The CDR3 runs 13 residues. The germline gives CDR1 LGHNA, CDR2 YSLEER. CDR3 amino acids: CASSQDRVGRSTF. The CDR3 DNA reads as TGCGCCAGCAGCCAAGATCGAGTTGGGCGCTCCACCTTC.

The chain links TRBV5-1 to TRBJ2-2, with D tentatively TRBD1 (5 bases). The CDR3 runs 14 residues. The V gene's germline CDR1 is SGHRS and CDR2 YFSETQ. V was trimmed by 4 bases and J by 5 bases, leaving 12 bases between them. The CDR3 loop is CASSQGLGTGELFF. The CDR3 nucleotides read TGCGCCAGCAGCCAGGGTCTCGGTACCGGGGAGCTGTTTTTT.

This clone was seen more than once but under ten times. This chain joins TRBV7-2 and TRBJ2-1; 9 bases fit TRBD2. J gave up 7 bases and V 5 bases, and 12 bases lay outside the gene matches. Germline V gene sequence: CDR1 SGHTA, CDR2 FQGNSA. The CDR3 is 16 amino acids. The CDR3 region is CASSQTGLAPTNEQFF. The CDR3 nucleotides read TGTGCCAGCAGCCAGACGGGACTAGCTCCCACGAATGAGCAGTTCTTC.

In its sample, this clone was seen once. The chain is built from TRBV7-6 and TRBJ2-3; the D is unclear. The CDR3 is 12 residues long. In germline, CDR1 is SGHVS, CDR2 FNYEAQ. Deletions cut 1 base from V and 5 bases from J, with 4 bases between. In DNA form, the CDR3 reads TGTGCCAGCAGCTTAGATAAAGATACGCAGTATTTT. This gives the protein CASSLDKDTQYF. The full variable domain, in which reference TRBV7-6 and TRBJ2-3 provide the parts outside the CDR3, is GAGVSQSPRYKVTKRGQDVALRCDPISGHVSLYWYRQALGQGPEFLTYFNYEAQQDKSGLPNDRFSAERPEGSISTLTIQRTEQRDSAMYRCASSLDKDTQYFGPGTRLTVL.

In its sample, this clone was seen once. The chain couples TRBV6-6 to TRBJ1-2, with a tentative D call TRBD1 (5 bases). V lost 6 bases, J lost 4 bases, and 12 bases lay in between. CDR1 is MNHNY and CDR2 is SVGAGI in the germline V gene (reference sequence). The CDR3 consists of 13 residues. The CDR3 loop is CASRPDSLYGYTF. The CDR3 DNA is TGTGCCAGCAGACCCGACAGCCTCTATGGCTACACCTTC.

The rearrangement joins TRBV7-9 to TRBJ1-3; unclear D gene. Trimming stripped 1 base from V and 0 bases from J, with 7 bases between. The CDR3 extends over 15 amino acids. Germline V gives CDR1 SEHNR, CDR2 FQNEAQ (reference sequence). The CDR3 reads CASSLVSGSGNTIYF. CDR3 nucleotide sequence: TGTGCCAGCAGCTTAGTGTCCGGCTCTGGAAACACCATATATTTT.

V and J are TRBV9 and TRBJ2-1; 8 positions agree with TRBD1. V gave up 3 bases and J gave up 7 bases; unmatched junction bases: 6. The germline gives CDR1 SGDLS, CDR2 YYNGEE. The CDR3 has 14 residues. CDR3 in amino acids: CASSAGDRKNEQFF. DNA of the CDR3: TGTGCCAGCAGCGCGGGGGACAGGAAAAATGAGCAGTTCTTC.

As regards this clone: Distinct nucleotide sequences in the sample also encode this CDR3. Written as DNA, the CDR3 is TGTGCCAGTAGCCGCGACAGCTCTGGAAACACCATATATTTT. As protein: CASSRDSSGNTIYF. This chain uses TRBV19 with TRBJ1-3; tentatively, D is TRBD1 (5 bases). Trimming stripped 6 bases from V and 0 bases from J, with 9 bases between. The CDR3 loop spans 14 amino acids. Germline V lookup: CDR1 LNHDA, CDR2 SQIVND (reference sequence).

This clone was seen more than once but under ten times. The gene calls are TRBV11-2 and TRBJ2-2; D is ambiguous. The V gene's germline CDR1 is SGHAT and CDR2 FQNNGV. V was pared by 5 bases and J by 5 bases, with 9 bases between. The CDR3 covers 13 residues. The CDR3 protein is CASSLSRTGELFF. In DNA, the CDR3 is TGTGCCAGCAGCCTTTCTAGGACCGGGGAGCTGTTTTTT.

This clone was seen only a few times. The chain recombines TRBV7-9 with TRBJ2-5; 10 bases match TRBD2. Looked up from germline, CDR1 is SEHNR and CDR2 is FQNEAQ (reference sequence). The V segment lost 8 bases and the J segment 2 bases; nucleotides outside the gene matches: 5. CDR3 length: 14 amino acids. As DNA, the CDR3 is TGTGCCAGCCGTAGCGGGGGGACACAAGAGACCCAGTACTTC. Amino acid sequence: CASRSGGTQETQYF.

This clone occurred once. The chain carries TRBV5-1 and TRBJ1-5; 7 positions agree with TRBD1. This CDR3 has 13 residues. Germline values: CDR1 SGHRS, CDR2 YFSETQ. Germline trimming cut 4 bases from V and 5 bases from J; bases unmatched to any gene: 3. The CDR3 DNA is TGCGCCAGCAGCATCGACAGGGATCAGCCCCAGCATTTT. Its translation is CASSIDRDQPQHF. Together with reference TRBV5-1 and TRBJ1-5, the CDR3 gives the full variable domain: KAGVTQTPRYLIKTRGQQVTLSCSPISGHRSVSWYQQTPGQGLQFLFEYFSETQRNKGNFPGRFSGRQFSNSRSEMNVSTLELGDSALYLCASSIDRDQPQHFGDGTRLSIL.

This clone turned up a few times. This chain joins TRBV5-1 and TRBJ2-1, with TRBD2 matching 8 bases. Germline lookup yields CDR1 SGHRS and CDR2 YFSETQ. Unmatched junction bases numbered 4, after V lost 0 bases and J lost 2 bases. The CDR3 consists of 16 residues. This CDR3 reads CASSLGSGAAYNEQFF. The CDR3 DNA sequence: TGCGCCAGCAGCTTGGGTAGCGGGGCCGCCTACAATGAGCAGTTCTTC.

This chain joins TRBV9 and TRBJ1-6, with 7 bases fitting TRBD1. J lost 7 bases, V lost 3 bases, and 7 bases had no gene match. Germline CDR1 SGDLS, CDR2 YYNGEE. The CDR3 is 15 residues long. CDR3 DNA sequence: TGTGCCAGCAGCGGTACAGGGGATGGGAATTCACCCCTCCACTTT. It translates to CASSGTGDGNSPLHF.

For this clone: It is unclear where the CDR3 begins or ends on the DNA, so no DNA is shown, and the CDR3 is as TCRdb lists it. V usage is TRBV2 and J usage is TRBJ1-4; TRBD1 was called by the table and not checked on the DNA. The CDR3 comprises 14 residues, both ends counted. Germline loops: CDR1 SNHLY, CDR2 FYNNEI. The CDR3 sequence: CASSVGQGTNRRLF.

The chain combines TRBV27 with TRBJ2-7; D uncertain. Germline V CDR1 and CDR2: MNHEY, SMNVEV (reference sequence). This CDR3 has 13 residues. V was shortened by 0 bases and J by 2 bases, with 5 bases between the two germline ends. The CDR3 spells CASSLSRPYEQYF. The CDR3 DNA sequence: TGTGCCAGCAGTTTATCGAGGCCCTACGAGCAGTACTTC.

Relative to its sample, this clone is medium-sized. V is TRBV5-4 and J is TRBJ2-2; D is unclear. Trimming left V 1 base short and J 7 bases short, with 11 bases between. Germline CDR1 SGHNT, CDR2 YYREEE (reference sequence). The CDR3 totals 14 residues. The CDR3 protein is CASSLRGSSGELFF. The CDR3 coding sequence is TGTGCCAGCAGCTTGCGAGGATCGAGCGGGGAGCTGTTTTTT.

The chain employs TRBV11-1 and TRBJ2-1; the match to TRBD1 covers 7 bases. With V trimmed by 1 base and J by 10 bases, 7 bases remained unmatched. The germline V gene has CDR1 SGHAT and CDR2 FQDESV (reference sequence). This CDR3 contains 14 residues. The CDR3 reads CASSLVGGLGEQFF. The CDR3 nucleotides read TGTGCCAGCAGCTTAGTAGGGGGCTTAGGGGAGCAGTTCTTC.

This chain uses TRBV13 with TRBJ1-2; TRBD1 agrees at 7 bases. Germline lookup yields CDR1 PRHDT and CDR2 FYEKMQ (reference sequence). The V gene end was trimmed by 0 bases and the J gene end by 4 bases; junction bases not matched to a gene: 2. This CDR3 has 14 residues. In DNA form, the CDR3 reads TGTGCCAGCAGCTTAGGGACAGGGAGCTATGGCTACACCTTC. It is translated as CASSLGTGSYGYTF.

There are a few counts of this clone. This rearrangement joins TRBV5-1 to TRBJ2-7; the match to TRBD1 covers 9 bases. This CDR3 has 14 residues. The junction had 9 bases not matched to a gene; V was cut back by 4 bases and J by 7 bases. From germline, CDR1 is SGHRS and CDR2 YFSETQ. The DNA of the CDR3 is TGCGCCAGCAGCGCGGACAGGGGCGCTACAGAGCAGTACTTC. Translated: CASSADRGATEQYF.

The rearrangement uses TRBV5-1 and TRBJ1-4; TRBD1 agrees at 8 bases. V lost 4 bases to trimming and J lost 1 base; unmatched junction nucleotides: 9. CDR3 length equals 17 residues. Germline CDR1 is SGHRS and CDR2 is YFSETQ. This chain's CDR3 is CASSRGQGGGTNEKLFF. CDR3 nucleotides: TGCGCCAGCAGCCGCGGACAGGGAGGGGGAACTAATGAAAAACTGTTTTTT.